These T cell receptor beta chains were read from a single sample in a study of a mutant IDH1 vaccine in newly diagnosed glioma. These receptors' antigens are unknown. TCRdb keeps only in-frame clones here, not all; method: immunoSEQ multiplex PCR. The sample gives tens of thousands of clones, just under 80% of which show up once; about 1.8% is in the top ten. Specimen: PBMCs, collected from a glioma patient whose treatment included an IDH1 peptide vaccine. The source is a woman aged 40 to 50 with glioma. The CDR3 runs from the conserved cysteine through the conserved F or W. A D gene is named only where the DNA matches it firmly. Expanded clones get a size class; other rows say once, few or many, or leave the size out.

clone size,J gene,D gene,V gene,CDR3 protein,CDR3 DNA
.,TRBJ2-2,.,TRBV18,CASSSLDRNTGELFF,TGTGCCAGCTCATCCCTGGACAGGAACACCGGGGAGCTGTTTTTT
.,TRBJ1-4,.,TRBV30,CAWRRRDEKLFF,TGTGCCTGGAGAAGGAGGGATGAAAAACTGTTTTTT
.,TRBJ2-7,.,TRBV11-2,CASSLASISYEQYF,TGTGCCAGCAGCTTAGCCAGCATCTCCTACGAGCAGTACTTC
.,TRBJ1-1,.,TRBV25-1,CASSEAAGKTEAFF,TGTGCCAGCAGTGAGGCGGCAGGGAAGACTGAAGCTTTCTTT
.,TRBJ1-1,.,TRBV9,CASRLCRVAEAFF,TGTGCCAGCAGACTCTGCAGGGTTGCTGAAGCTTTCTTT
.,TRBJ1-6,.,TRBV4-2,CASSPEARTDRSPLHF,TGTGCCAGCAGCCCCGAAGCGAGGACAGACCGTTCACCCCTCCACTTT
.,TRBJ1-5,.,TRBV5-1,CASSPGGGDQPQHF,TGCGCCAGCAGCCCCGGGGGTGGTGATCAGCCCCAGCATTTT
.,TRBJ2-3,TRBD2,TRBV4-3,CASSRQAGGEDTQYF,TGCGCCAGCAGCCGGCAAGCGGGGGGCGAGGATACGCAGTATTTT
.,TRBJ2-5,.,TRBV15,CATSLGRGQETQYF,TGTGCCACCAGCCTAGGACGGGGACAAGAGACCCAGTACTTC
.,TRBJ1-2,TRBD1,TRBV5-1,CASSLRRTGAGYTF,TGCGCCAGCAGCTTGAGGCGGACAGGGGCTGGCTACACCTTC
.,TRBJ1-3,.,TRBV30,CAWALDRTSSGNTIYF,TGTGCCTGGGCCCTCGACAGGACGAGCTCTGGAAACACCATATATTTT
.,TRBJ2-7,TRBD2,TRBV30,CASKGPAGAYEQYF,TGTGCCTCGAAAGGTCCAGCGGGGGCTTACGAGCAGTACTTC
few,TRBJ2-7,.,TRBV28,CASGGGFYPYEQYF,TGTGCCAGCGGAGGGGGCTTCTACCCCTACGAGCAGTACTTC
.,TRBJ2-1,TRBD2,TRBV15,CATSRDIGGDYDPNEQFF,TGTGCCACCAGCAGAGATATAGGCGGGGACTACGATCCCAATGAGCAGTTCTTC
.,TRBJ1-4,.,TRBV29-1,CSVGQINEKLFF,TGCAGCGTTGGACAGATTAATGAAAAACTGTTTTTT
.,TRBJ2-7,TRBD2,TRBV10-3,CAISRSGGSGYEQYF,TGTGCCATCAGCCGTTCGGGGGGAAGCGGCTACGAGCAGTACTTC
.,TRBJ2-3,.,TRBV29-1,CSVEGTGTVGTDTQYF,TGCAGCGTTGAAGGAACAGGGACGGTTGGGACAGATACGCAGTATTTT
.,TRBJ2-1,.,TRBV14,CASSQDGHNEQFF,TGTGCCAGCAGCCAAGATGGCCACAATGAGCAGTTCTTC
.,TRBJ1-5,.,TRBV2,CASSDWGAQPQHF,TGTGCCAGCAGTGATTGGGGCGCCCAGCCCCAGCATTTT
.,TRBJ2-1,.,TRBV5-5,CASSLVWDSYNEQFF,TGTGCCAGCAGCTTGGTGTGGGACTCCTACAATGAGCAGTTCTTC
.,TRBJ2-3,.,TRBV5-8,CASSLPSVDTQYF,TGTGCCAGCAGCTTGCCTAGCGTAGATACGCAGTATTTT
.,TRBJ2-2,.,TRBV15,CATSRGVGATGELFF,TGTGCCACCAGCAGAGGGGTTGGAGCCACCGGGGAGCTGTTTTTT
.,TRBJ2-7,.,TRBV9,CASSAGTTSSYEQYF,TGTGCCAGCAGCGCCGGGACAACGAGCTCCTACGAGCAGTACTTC
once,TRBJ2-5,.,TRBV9,CASSVGTSKFGETQYF,TGTGCCAGCAGCGTAGGGACTTCTAAGTTTGGAGAGACCCAGTACTTC
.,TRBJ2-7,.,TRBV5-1,CASSLRGIEQYF,TGCGCCAGCAGCTTGAGAGGGATAGAGCAGTACTTC
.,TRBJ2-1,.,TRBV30,CAWSRIAYNEQFF,TGTGCCTGGAGTAGGATAGCATATAATGAGCAGTTCTTC
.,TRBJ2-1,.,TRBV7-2,CASSLEGTLINEQFF,TGTGCCAGCAGCTTAGAGGGGACCCTCATCAATGAGCAGTTCTTC
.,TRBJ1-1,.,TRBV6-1,CASSEIDRTALEAFF,TGTGCCAGCAGTGAAATCGACAGGACAGCTCTTGAAGCTTTCTTT
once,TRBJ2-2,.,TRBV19,CASSIGGTGELFF,TGTGCCAGTAGTATTGGAGGCACCGGGGAGCTGTTTTTT
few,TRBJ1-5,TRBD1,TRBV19,CASSSQGGNQPQHF,TGTGCCAGTAGTAGCCAGGGGGGCAATCAGCCCCAGCATTTT
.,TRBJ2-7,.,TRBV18,CASSPDGFLYEQYF,TGTGCCAGCTCACCGGACGGATTCCTCTACGAGCAGTACTTC
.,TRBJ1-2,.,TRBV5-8,CASSWFEPHVGYGYTF,TGTGCCAGCAGCTGGTTCGAACCTCACGTAGGCTATGGCTACACCTTC
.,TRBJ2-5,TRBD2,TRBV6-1,CASSYGGGQETQYF,TGTGCCAGCAGTTATGGCGGGGGGCAAGAGACCCAGTACTTC